This entry lists 15 T cell receptor beta chains sequenced from one sample in a study of PD-1 blockade in classical Hodgkin lymphoma. The patients all showed relapse after autologous stem cell transplantation, while their brentuximab vedotin exposure varied. The assay was immunoSEQ multiplex PCR, and TCRdb's table has in-frame clones only and misses some. This sample yields 14,000 or so clones, of which around four fifths are seen a single time; about 20% belongs to the top ten. This sample comprised peripheral blood mononuclear cells (PBMCs), obtained at baseline. The receptors shown here come from a human donor with classical Hodgkin lymphoma.

The rearrangement links TRBV19 to TRBJ1-1; unclear D gene. Trimming left V 5 bases short and J 1 base short, with 8 bases between. Germline values: CDR1 LNHDA, CDR2 SQIVND (reference sequence). There are 13 residues in the CDR3. In DNA form, the CDR3 reads TGTGCCAGTAGTCTGGGGAGGAACACTGAAGCTTTCTTT. Its protein is CASSLGRNTEAFF.

The chain combines TRBV5-4 with TRBJ2-3; D not certain. The CDR3 is made up of 14 amino acids. V lost 2 bases and J lost 4, with 11 bases in between. CDR1 SGHNT and CDR2 YYREEE come from the germline V gene (reference sequence). CDR3 DNA: TGTGCCAGCAGCTTCGACCTGGACGCAGATACGCAGTATTTT. It yields the protein CASSFDLDADTQYF.

In its sample, this clone was seen a few times. This rearrangement joins TRBV6-6 to TRBJ1-2, with D possibly matching TRBD1 (5 bases). Germline loops: CDR1 MNHNY, CDR2 SVGAGI (reference sequence). V was trimmed by 6 bases and J by 1 base, leaving 9 bases between them. This CDR3 is 13 amino acids long. CDR3 sequence: CASSQTVNYGYTF. DNA of the CDR3: TGTGCCAGCAGCCAGACAGTTAACTATGGCTACACCTTC.

The rearrangement links TRBV6-4 to TRBJ2-1, with D possibly TRBD1 on 6 matching bases. The V gene's germline CDR1 is MRHNA and CDR2 SNTAGT. This CDR3 is built from 15 residues. V was clipped by 2 bases and J by 6 bases, with 14 bases between them. This CDR3 is CASSDGQPGGNEQFF. The CDR3 region has the DNA TGTGCCAGCAGTGACGGACAGCCTGGGGGCAATGAGCAGTTCTTC.

The chain links TRBV7-9 to TRBJ2-5; D gene ambiguous. V dropped 4 bases and J dropped 5 bases, with 17 bases sitting between them. The CDR3 is made up of 15 amino acids. The germline V gene has CDR1 SEHNR and CDR2 FQNEAQ (reference sequence). CDR3 sequence reads: CASSSFREPRETQYF. Here the CDR3 DNA reads TGTGCCAGCAGCTCCTTTAGAGAACCAAGGGAGACCCAGTACTTC.

This clone was detected once. This chain joins TRBV19 and TRBJ1-4, with D unclear. The CDR3 loop spans 15 amino acids. Between the trimmed V and J ends, which lost 2 bases and 8 bases, there was a span of 15 bases. Germline-derived CDR1 and CDR2 are LNHDA and SQIVND (reference sequence). The CDR3 sequence: CASSILSGRREKLFF. The CDR3 DNA is TGTGCCAGTAGTATATTGTCGGGAAGACGGGAAAAACTGTTTTTT.

The chain combines TRBV28 with TRBJ2-2; 8 bases agree with TRBD1. Germline-derived CDR1 and CDR2 are MDHEN and SYDVKM. J gave up 4 bases and V 7 bases, and 11 bases lay outside the gene matches. The CDR3 contains 16 residues. CDR3 DNA: TGTGCCAGCACCCTTCTCGACAGGGGAATCACCGGGGAGCTGTTTTTT. Protein sequence: CASTLLDRGITGELFF.

This clone has only one observation. CDR3 loop: CASSPQDNYEQYF. Here the CDR3 DNA reads TGTGCCAGCTCACCTCAGGACAACTACGAGCAGTACTTC. This rearrangement joins TRBV18 to TRBJ2-7, with D maybe TRBD1 (5 bases). CDR1 is KGHSH, CDR2 LQKENI, per germline. Trimming took 3 bases from V and 3 from J, leaving 9 bases between them. The length of the CDR3 is 13 residues.

The rearrangement joins TRBV9 to TRBJ1-4; D is undetermined. The CDR3 runs 14 residues. Per the germline V gene, CDR1 is SGDLS and CDR2 is YYNGEE. V was clipped by 2 bases and J by 5 bases, with 10 bases between them. The CDR3 DNA follows: TGTGCCAGCAGCGTCGGCAGTGTGAATGAAAAACTGTTTTTT. Amino acids: CASSVGSVNEKLFF.

The rearrangement uses TRBV6-5 and TRBJ1-2; D is uncertain. The CDR3 runs to 14 residues. The V and J ends lost 7 bases and 1 base respectively, with 13 bases between them. Per germline, CDR1 MNHEY and CDR2 SVGAGI. Here the CDR3 reads CASTSRSGNYGYTF. The CDR3 coding sequence is TGTGCCAGCACCTCAAGAAGCGGTAACTATGGCTACACCTTC.

The J gene is TRBJ2-1, the V gene TRBV19; D might be TRBD2 (6 bases). V lost 7 bases to trimming and J lost 4 bases, with 14 bases between them. The CDR3 loop spans 14 amino acids. Germline V gene data show CDR1 as LNHDA and CDR2 as SQIVND (reference sequence). The DNA of the CDR3 is TGTGCCAGTAAGGGCAGCGGGTCTTACAATGAGCAGTTCTTC. Its translation: CASKGSGSYNEQFF.

The chain employs TRBV2 and TRBJ2-1; D unclear. Germline CDR1 reads SNHLY; CDR2 reads FYNNEI. The CDR3 spans 13 residues. The ends were cut back, 11 bases at V and 5 bases at J, with 16 bases in the middle. The CDR3, as DNA: TGTGCCGGTCTGCACCCCACAAACAATGAGCAGTTCTTC. Translation gives CAGLHPTNNEQFF.

The chain employs TRBV6-6 and TRBJ2-1; 11 positions agree with TRBD1. The CDR3 is 14 residues long. The V segment lost 5 bases and the J segment 7 bases; nucleotides outside the gene matches: 4. The germline CDR1 and CDR2 sequences are MNHNY and SVGAGI (reference sequence). As DNA, the CDR3 is TGTGCCAGCAGTGACGGACAGGGGGCGAATGAGCAGTTCTTC. Amino acids: CASSDGQGANEQFF.

This clone was seen a single time. The chain carries TRBV7-6 and TRBJ1-6; the D gene is possibly TRBD1 (6 bases). Germline V gene data show CDR1 as SGHVS and CDR2 as FNYEAQ. Trimming took off 5 bases at V and 7 bases at J, with 18 bases between the two ends. This CDR3 has 16 amino acids. CDR3 residues: CASSPSDGTRNSPLHF. The CDR3 coding sequence is TGTGCCAGCAGCCCCTCTGACGGGACAAGGAATTCACCCCTCCACTTT.

This clone was picked up a small number of times. The chain recombines TRBV5-1 with TRBJ2-3; D possibly matches TRBD1 or TRBD2 (5 bases each). The CDR3 length is 16 residues. Trimming cost V 4 bases and J 2 bases, with 17 bases left between them. Germline loops: CDR1 SGHRS, CDR2 YFSETQ. Here the CDR3 reads CASSTGTLLLTDTQYF. CDR3 nucleotide sequence: TGCGCCAGCAGCACTGGGACCCTGCTTCTCACAGATACGCAGTATTTT.